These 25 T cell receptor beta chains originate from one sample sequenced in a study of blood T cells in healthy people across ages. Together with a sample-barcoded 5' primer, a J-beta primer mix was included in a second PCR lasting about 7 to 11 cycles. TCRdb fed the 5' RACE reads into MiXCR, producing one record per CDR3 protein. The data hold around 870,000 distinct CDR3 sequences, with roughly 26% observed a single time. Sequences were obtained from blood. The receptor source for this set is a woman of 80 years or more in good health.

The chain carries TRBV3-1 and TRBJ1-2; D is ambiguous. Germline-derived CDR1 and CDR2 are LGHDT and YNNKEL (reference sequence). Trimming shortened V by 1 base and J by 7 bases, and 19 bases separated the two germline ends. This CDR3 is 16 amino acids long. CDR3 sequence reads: CASSQGYGKGGSGYTF. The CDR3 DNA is TGTGCCAGCAGCCAAGGTTATGGCAAGGGAGGAAGTGGCTACACCTTC.

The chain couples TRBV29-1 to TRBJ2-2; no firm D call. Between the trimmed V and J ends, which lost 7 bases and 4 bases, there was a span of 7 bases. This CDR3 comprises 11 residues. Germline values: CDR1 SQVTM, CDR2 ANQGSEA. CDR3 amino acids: CSGRFTGELFF. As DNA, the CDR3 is TGCAGCGGAAGATTCACCGGGGAGCTGTTTTTT.

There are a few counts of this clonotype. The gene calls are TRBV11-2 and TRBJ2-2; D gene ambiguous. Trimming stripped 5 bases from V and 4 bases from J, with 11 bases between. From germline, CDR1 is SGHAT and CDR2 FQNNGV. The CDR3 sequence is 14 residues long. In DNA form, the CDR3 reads TGTGCCAGCAGCCCCCAGGCTGGCACCGGGGAGCTGTTTTTT. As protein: CASSPQAGTGELFF.

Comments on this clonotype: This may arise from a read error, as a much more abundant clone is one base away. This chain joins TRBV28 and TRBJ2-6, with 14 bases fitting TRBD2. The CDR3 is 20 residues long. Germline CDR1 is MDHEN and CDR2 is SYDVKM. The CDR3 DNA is TGTGCCAGCAGTTTAAGACTAGCGGGGGGGCTTCTCTCTGAGGCCAACGTCCTGACTTTC. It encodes CASSLRLAGGLLSEANVLTF. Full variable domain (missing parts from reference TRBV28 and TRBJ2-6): DVKVTQSSRYLVKRTGEKVFLECVQDMDHENMFWYRQDPGLGLRLIYFSYDVKMKEKGDIPEGYSVSREKKERFSLILESASTNQTSMYLCASSLRLAGGLLSEANVLTFGAGSRLTVL.

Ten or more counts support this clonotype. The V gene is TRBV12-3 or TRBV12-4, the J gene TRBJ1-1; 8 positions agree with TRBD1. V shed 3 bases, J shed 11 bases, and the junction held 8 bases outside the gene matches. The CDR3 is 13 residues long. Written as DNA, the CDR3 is TGTGCCAGCAGTTTCGGCGACAGGGGTCGGGCTTTCTTT. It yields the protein CASSFGDRGRAFF.

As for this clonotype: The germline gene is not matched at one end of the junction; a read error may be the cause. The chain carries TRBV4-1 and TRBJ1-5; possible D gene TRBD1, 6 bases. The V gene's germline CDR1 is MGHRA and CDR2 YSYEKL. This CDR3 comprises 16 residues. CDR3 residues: CTSSQDPTGSNQPQHF. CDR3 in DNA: TGCACCAGCAGCCAAGATCCGACAGGTTCAAATCAGCCCCAGCATTTT.

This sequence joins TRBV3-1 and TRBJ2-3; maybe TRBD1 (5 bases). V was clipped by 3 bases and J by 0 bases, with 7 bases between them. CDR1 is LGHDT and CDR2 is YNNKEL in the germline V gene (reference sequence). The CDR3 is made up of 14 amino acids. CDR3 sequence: CASSQKGSTDTQYF. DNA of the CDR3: TGTGCCAGCAGCCAGAAGGGGAGCACAGATACGCAGTATTTT.

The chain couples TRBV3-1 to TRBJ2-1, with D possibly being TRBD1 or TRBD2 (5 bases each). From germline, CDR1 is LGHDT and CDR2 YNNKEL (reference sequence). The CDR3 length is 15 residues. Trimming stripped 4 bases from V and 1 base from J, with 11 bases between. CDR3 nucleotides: TGTGCCAGCAGCCGGGACCTCGGGTCCTACAATGAGCAGTTCTTC. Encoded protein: CASSRDLGSYNEQFF.

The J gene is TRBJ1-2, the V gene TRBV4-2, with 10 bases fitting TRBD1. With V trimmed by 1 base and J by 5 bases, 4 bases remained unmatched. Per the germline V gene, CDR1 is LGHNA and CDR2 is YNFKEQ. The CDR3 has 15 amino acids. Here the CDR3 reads CASSQGGQGRYGYTF. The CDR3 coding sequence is TGTGCCAGCAGCCAAGGGGGACAGGGGAGGTATGGCTACACCTTC.

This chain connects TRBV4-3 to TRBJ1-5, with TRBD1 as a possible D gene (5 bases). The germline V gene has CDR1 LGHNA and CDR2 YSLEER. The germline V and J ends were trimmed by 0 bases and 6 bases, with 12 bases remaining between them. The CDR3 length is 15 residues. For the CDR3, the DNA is TGCGCCAGCAGCCAAGATGCGGGAGGGACTCAGCCCCAGCATTTT. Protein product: CASSQDAGGTQPQHF.

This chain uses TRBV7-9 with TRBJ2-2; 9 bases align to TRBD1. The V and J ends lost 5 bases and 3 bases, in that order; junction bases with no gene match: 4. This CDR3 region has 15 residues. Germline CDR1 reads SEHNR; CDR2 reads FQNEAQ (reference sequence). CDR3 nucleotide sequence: TGTGCCAGCAGCAACAGGGGGCGCGACACCGGGGAGCTGTTTTTT. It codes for CASSNRGRDTGELFF.

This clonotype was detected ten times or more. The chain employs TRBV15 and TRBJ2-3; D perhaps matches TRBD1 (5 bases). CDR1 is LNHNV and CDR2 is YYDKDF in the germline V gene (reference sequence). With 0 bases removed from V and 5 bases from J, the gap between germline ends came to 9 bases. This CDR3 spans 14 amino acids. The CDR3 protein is CATSRDQGLDTQYF. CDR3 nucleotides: TGTGCCACCAGCAGAGACCAGGGTTTAGATACGCAGTATTTT.

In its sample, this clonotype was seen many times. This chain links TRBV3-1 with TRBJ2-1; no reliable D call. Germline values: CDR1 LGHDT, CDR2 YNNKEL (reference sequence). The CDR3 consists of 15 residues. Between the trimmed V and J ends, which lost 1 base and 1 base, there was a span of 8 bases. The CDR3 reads CASSQGWGSYNEQFF. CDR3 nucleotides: TGTGCCAGCAGCCAAGGATGGGGTTCCTACAATGAGCAGTTCTTC.

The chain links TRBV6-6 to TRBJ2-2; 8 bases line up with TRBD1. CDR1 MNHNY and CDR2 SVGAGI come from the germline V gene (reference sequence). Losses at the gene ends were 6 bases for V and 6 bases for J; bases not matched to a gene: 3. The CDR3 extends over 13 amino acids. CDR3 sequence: CASSMTGAGELFF. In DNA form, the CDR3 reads TGTGCCAGCAGCATGACAGGGGCCGGGGAGCTGTTTTTT.

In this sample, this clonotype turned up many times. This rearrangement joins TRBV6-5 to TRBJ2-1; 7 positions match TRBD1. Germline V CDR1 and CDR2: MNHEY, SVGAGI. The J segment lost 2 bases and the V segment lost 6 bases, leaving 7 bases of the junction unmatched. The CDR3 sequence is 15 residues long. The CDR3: CASRPFGQAYNEQFF. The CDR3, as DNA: TGTGCCAGCAGACCCTTTGGACAGGCCTACAATGAGCAGTTCTTC.

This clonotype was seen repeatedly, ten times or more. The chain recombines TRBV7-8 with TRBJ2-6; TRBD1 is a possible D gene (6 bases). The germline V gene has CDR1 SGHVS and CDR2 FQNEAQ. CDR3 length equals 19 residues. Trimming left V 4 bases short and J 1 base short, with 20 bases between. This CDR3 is CASSSRPGTPGSGANVLTF. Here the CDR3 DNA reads TGTGCCAGCAGCTCTCGACCCGGGACACCGGGATCTGGGGCCAACGTCCTGACTTTC.

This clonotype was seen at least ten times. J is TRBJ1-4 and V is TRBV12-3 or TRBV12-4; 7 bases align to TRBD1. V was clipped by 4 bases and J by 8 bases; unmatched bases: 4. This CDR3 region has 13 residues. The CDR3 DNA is TGTGCCAGCAGTTCACGACAGGGAGAAAAACTGTTTTTT. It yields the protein CASSSRQGEKLFF.

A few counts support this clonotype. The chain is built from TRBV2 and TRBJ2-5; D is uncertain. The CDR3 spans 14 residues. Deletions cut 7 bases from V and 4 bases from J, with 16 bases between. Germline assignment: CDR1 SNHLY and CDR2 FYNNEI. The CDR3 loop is CASNGYWGRETQYF. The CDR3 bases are TGTGCCAGCAATGGGTATTGGGGTAGAGAGACCCAGTACTTC. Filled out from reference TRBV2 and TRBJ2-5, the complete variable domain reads EPEVTQTPSHQVTQMGQEVILRCVPISNHLYFYWYRQILGQKVEFLVSFYNNEISEKSEIFDDQFSVERPDGSNFTLKIRSTKLEDSAMYFCASNGYWGRETQYFGPGTRLLVL.

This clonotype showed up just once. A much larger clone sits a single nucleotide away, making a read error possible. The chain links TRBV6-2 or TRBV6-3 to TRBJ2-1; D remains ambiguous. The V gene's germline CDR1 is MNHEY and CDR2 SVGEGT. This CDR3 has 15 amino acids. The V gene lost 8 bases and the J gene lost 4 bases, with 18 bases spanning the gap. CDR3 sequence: CASDRPELPYNEQFF. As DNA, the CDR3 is TGTGCCAGCGATAGACCGGAACTACCATACAATGAGCAGTTCTTC.

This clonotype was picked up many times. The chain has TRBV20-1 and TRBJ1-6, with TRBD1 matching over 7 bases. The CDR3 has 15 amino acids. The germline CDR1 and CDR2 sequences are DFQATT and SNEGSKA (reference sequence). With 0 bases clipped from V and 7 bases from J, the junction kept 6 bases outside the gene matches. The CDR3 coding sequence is TGCAGTGCTAGAGAGGGAGGGACAGTGAATTCACCCCTCCACTTT. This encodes CSAREGGTVNSPLHF.

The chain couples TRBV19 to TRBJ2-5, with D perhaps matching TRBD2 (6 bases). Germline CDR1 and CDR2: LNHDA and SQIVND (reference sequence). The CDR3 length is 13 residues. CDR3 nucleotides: TGTGCTTCCAACCCGGGAGACCAAGAGACCCAGTACTTC. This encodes CASNPGDQETQYF.

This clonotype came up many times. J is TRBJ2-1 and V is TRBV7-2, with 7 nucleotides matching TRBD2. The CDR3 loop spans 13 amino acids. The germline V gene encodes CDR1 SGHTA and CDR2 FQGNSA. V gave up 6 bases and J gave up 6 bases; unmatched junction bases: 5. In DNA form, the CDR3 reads TGTGCCAGCAGTCCCGCTAGCGGCAATGAGCAGTTCTTC. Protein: CASSPASGNEQFF.

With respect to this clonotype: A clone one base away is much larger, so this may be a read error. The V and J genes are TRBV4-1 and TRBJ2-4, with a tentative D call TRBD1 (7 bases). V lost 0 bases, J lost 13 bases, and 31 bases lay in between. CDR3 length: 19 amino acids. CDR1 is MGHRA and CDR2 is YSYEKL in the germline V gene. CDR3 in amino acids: CASSQDLGGQTLVQEAQYF. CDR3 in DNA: TGCGCCAGCAGCCAAGATTTGGGGGGACAGACCTTGGTCCAAGAGGCCCAGTACTTC.

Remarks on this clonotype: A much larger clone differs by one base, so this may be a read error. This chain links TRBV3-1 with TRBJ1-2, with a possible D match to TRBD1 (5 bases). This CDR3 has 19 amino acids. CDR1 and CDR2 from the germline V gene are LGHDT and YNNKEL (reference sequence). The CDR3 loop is CAGSQDRAIRGDPNYGYTF. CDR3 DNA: TGTGCCGGCAGCCAAGATCGTGCAATTCGGGGGGACCCTAACTATGGCTACACCTTC.

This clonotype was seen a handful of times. The CDR3 sequence is CASSMAGPDTQYF. The CDR3 DNA follows: TGTGCCAGTAGTATGGCGGGGCCAGATACGCAGTATTTT. The rearrangement uses TRBV19 and TRBJ2-3; tentative D call: TRBD2 (6 bases). This CDR3 is 13 amino acids long. Trimming stripped 3 bases from V and 4 bases from J, with 8 bases between. Per germline, CDR1 LNHDA and CDR2 SQIVND (reference sequence).